This T cell receptor beta chain was sequenced for a study of blood T cell repertoires in COVID-19. The V and J ends lost 0 bases and 10 bases, in that order; junction bases with no gene match: 4. There are 14 residues in the CDR3. Per germline, CDR1 GTSNPN and CDR2 SVGIG (reference sequence). The repertoire was sequenced with immunoSEQ multiplex PCR; TCRdb's copy has only in-frame clones and lacks some. The sample has about 270,000 clones, under 95% seen once; the top ten hold approximately 3%. Cohort placement rested on clinical history that participants reported themselves. Participants in the exposed group had met a COVID-19 case in the 2 weeks before joining the study.

Sequencing was performed on PBMCs or T cells enriched from blood (not recorded which). The TCR was taken from a man aged 40-49 years who had been exposed to COVID-19. The chain links TRBV30 to TRBJ2-1, with 12 bases aligning to TRBD1. Here the CDR3 reads CAWSVGQGAGEQFF. CDR3 sequence (DNA): TGTGCCTGGAGTGTGGGACAGGGGGCAGGGGAGCAGTTCTTC.